Listed here are 4 T cell receptor beta chains from one sample, sequenced in a study of CD8+ T cells in alopecia areata. Sequencing used cDNA as its template, made by extracting RNA and reverse transcribing it. The table came from immunoSEQ multiplex PCR; TCRdb's copy has only in-frame clones and leaves some out. The repertoire holds some 100,000 clones, with 55% to 80% as singletons. The sample consisted of CD4+ T cells sorted from blood. These receptor sequences come from a human donor in good health.

The chain joins TRBV29-1 to TRBJ2-2; D is unresolved. CDR3 length: 14 amino acids. Germline V gene sequence: CDR1 SQVTM, CDR2 ANQGSEA. The V gene lost 0 bases and the J gene lost 6 bases, with 11 bases spanning the gap. The chain's CDR3 is CSVEDPGVAGELFF. The CDR3 nucleotides are TGCAGCGTTGAAGATCCTGGGGTTGCCGGGGAGCTGTTTTTT.

V is TRBV30 and J is TRBJ2-3; D is unresolved. CDR1 GTSNPN and CDR2 SVGIG come from the germline V gene (reference sequence). The CDR3 runs 14 residues. V was cut by 1 base and J by 4 bases, with 12 bases left in between. For the CDR3, the DNA is TGTGCCTGGAGTGCTTTGAGAGGATCAGATACGCAGTATTTT. Translation: CAWSALRGSDTQYF.

The chain has TRBV29-1 and TRBJ2-4; D remains ambiguous. Looked up from germline, CDR1 is SQVTM and CDR2 is ANQGSEA. The CDR3 totals 13 residues. V was clipped by 2 bases and J by 1 base, with 6 bases between them. The CDR3, as DNA: TGCAGCGTTGAACCGGAGGCCAAAAACATTCAGTACTTC. Its protein is CSVEPEAKNIQYF.

V gene TRBV7-9 combines with J gene TRBJ1-1, with D hard to call. Germline lookup yields CDR1 SEHNR and CDR2 FQNEAQ (reference sequence). CDR3 length: 14 amino acids. V was cut by 5 bases and J by 0 bases, with 10 bases left in between. This chain's CDR3 is CASSTDGLNTEAFF. The CDR3 nucleotides read TGTGCCAGCAGCACGGACGGATTGAACACTGAAGCTTTCTTT.